This TCR beta chain was recorded in a study of blood T cell repertoires in COVID-19 (dated by TCRdb to 2020 to 2022). Background on the whole study: Collaborator samples came from the United States, Italy and Spain and covered acute and convalescent phases of COVID-19. The material from the prospective study consisted of cDNA or gDNA derived from T cells, B-cell-depleted T cells, or PBMCs. Deeply sampled blood TCRbeta repertoires from subjects exposed to, actively infected with, or recovered from COVID-19 were included in the dataset. The repertoires were released in a freely available public database meant as a resource for research on the immune response to SARS-CoV-2. The samples were drawn from two sources: the first 160 participants of the ongoing ImmuneRACE study, and 950 to 1,500 subjects contributed by 6 global collaborators. A de-identified subject ID, COVID-19 status, age in years and sex were almost always included in the sample metadata. HLA class I and class II types, where available, came from metadata supplied by the sample provider rather than from assay-based typing.

With regard to this clone: Which antigen it targets is not known. No base-level quality is on record; no much larger clone is a single base apart.

The collaborating institutions used their own protocols to collect whole blood in K2EDTA tubes. Collaborator samples were shipped for TCRbeta analysis as frozen whole blood, isolated PBMCs, or DNA extracted from either sample type. TCRbeta CDR3 regions were amplified from genomic DNA using the immunoSEQ Assay, a bias-controlled multiplex PCR. On the authors' methods: The number of nucleated cells in each sample was estimated from the amplification of reference gene primers within the assay. To quantify the absolute abundance of each unique TCRbeta CDR3 rearrangement, sequence reads were collapsed and filtered. For each sample, productive Simpson clonality was calculated by taking the square root of Simpson's diversity index across productive rearrangements. TCRdb carries this immuneACCESS record with in-frame sequences only. Its versions omit some clonotypes, under half of them owing to an unresolved V gene in the studies checked, with the rest unexplained. V, J and clone size are those of that table, while D and trimming were read from the DNA. A total of about 150,000 clones appear in this sample, about 86% of them only once. The ten biggest clones cover around 28% of the sample.

What the research found in general, with its limitations: The quantity of clinical and demographic metadata differed by source and by participant and was supplied without curation.

The source is an older woman with acute or convalescent COVID-19. The sequenced sample was peripheral blood.

At the DNA level, the sequence is TGTGCCAGCAGCCAAAGACAGGTGAACACTGAAGCTTTCTTT. Its translation is CASSQRQVNTEAFF. The rearrangement combines TRBV3-1 (or the pseudogene TRBV3-2) with TRBJ1-1; the D region possibly corresponds to TRBD1 (6 bases align). As encoded in the germline V gene (reference sequence), CDR1 is LGHDT while CDR2 is YNNKEL. CDR3 length: 14 amino acids, cysteine to phenylalanine. Only CDR3 DNA remains: 42 bases, in frame from the first base. V is shortened by 2 bases, J by 0 bases, and the region joining them spans 7 bases.